What follows are 23 T cell receptor beta chains derived from one specimen sequenced in a study of PD-1 blockade in mismatch repair-deficient tumors. Only in-frame clones appear in the TCRdb table, and some are missing; sequencing was by immunoSEQ multiplex PCR. The sample contains fewer than 50,000 clones, 79% of which appear only once. This sample comprised peripheral blood, obtained 4 weeks after starting pembrolizumab. These TCRs come from an adult with mismatch repair-deficient cancer.

The chain recombines TRBV9 with TRBJ1-5; 7 bases match TRBD1. Germline-derived CDR1 and CDR2 are SGDLS and YYNGEE. The CDR3 length is 15 residues. The V segment lost 0 bases and the J segment 1 base; nucleotides outside the gene matches: 1. The CDR3 DNA reads TGTGCCAGCAGCGTAGGACAGGGAAGCAATCAGCCCCAGCATTTT. It codes for CASSVGQGSNQPQHF.

A single count supports this clone. The chain uses TRBV7-9 and TRBJ1-5; D is ambiguous. The V end was cut by 4 bases, the J end by 0 bases, with 10 bases between. In germline, CDR1 is SEHNR, CDR2 FQNEAQ (reference sequence). The CDR3 sequence is 15 residues long. CDR3 region: CASSSEYSSNQPQHF. CDR3 DNA sequence: TGTGCCAGCAGCTCCGAATACAGTAGCAATCAGCCCCAGCATTTT.

A word on this clone: One junction end disagrees with the germline gene, perhaps due to a read error. The rearrangement uses TRBV7-2 and TRBJ2-7, with D tentatively TRBD1 (5 bases). Germline CDR1 reads SGHTA; CDR2 reads FQGNSA. The CDR3 loop spans 15 amino acids. CDR3 in amino acids: CASSLVLQASSEQYF. For the CDR3, the DNA is TGTGCCAGCAGCTTAGTTCTACAGGCCTCCTCCGAGCAGTACTTC. Filled out from reference TRBV7-2 and TRBJ2-7, the complete variable domain reads GAGVSQSPSNKVTEKGKDVELRCDPISGHTALYWYRQSLGQGLEFLIYFQGNSAPDKSGLPSDRFSAERTGGSVSTLTIQRTQQEDSAVYLCASSLVLQASSEQYFGPGTRLTVT.

The rearrangement links TRBV7-9 to TRBJ1-3; no firm D call. Trimming took 5 bases from V and 1 from J, leaving 6 bases between them. The CDR3 extends over 13 amino acids. Germline CDR1 SEHNR, CDR2 FQNEAQ (reference sequence). CDR3 bases: TGTGCCAGCAGCCTTACGTCTGGAAACACCATATATTTT. It is translated as CASSLTSGNTIYF.

By frequency in the sample, this clone is medium-sized. The V gene is TRBV7-9, the J gene TRBJ2-1; D not certain. Germline V gene sequence: CDR1 SEHNR, CDR2 FQNEAQ (reference sequence). The CDR3 loop spans 12 amino acids. V was pared by 1 base and J by 3 bases, with 1 base between. The CDR3: CASSLVYNEQFF. CDR3 in DNA: TGTGCCAGCAGCTTAGTCTACAATGAGCAGTTCTTC.

A few counts support this clone. J is TRBJ2-2 and V is TRBV20-1; D call uncertain. CDR3 length equals 11 residues. CDR1 and CDR2 from the germline V gene are DFQATT and SNEGSKA (reference sequence). Trimming removed 2 bases from V and 6 bases from J, with 4 bases in between. CDR3 nucleotide sequence: TGCAGTGCTAGAAGGGCCGGGGAGCTGTTTTTT. The encoded protein is CSARRAGELFF.

This clone was counted a single time. V and J are TRBV30 and TRBJ2-3; the D is unclear. Germline lookup yields CDR1 GTSNPN and CDR2 SVGIG (reference sequence). V was shortened by 0 bases and J by 6 bases, with 10 bases between the two germline ends. The length of the CDR3 is 13 residues. The CDR3 is CAWSVSTSDTQYF. The CDR3 coding sequence is TGTGCCTGGAGTGTTAGCACCTCTGATACGCAGTATTTT.

The table lists this clone with a few counts. V gene TRBV10-3 combines with J gene TRBJ2-7, with D tentatively TRBD1 (5 bases). Germline loops: CDR1 ENHRY, CDR2 SYGVKD. V was cut by 6 bases and J by 3 bases, with 15 bases left in between. The CDR3 covers 14 residues. The CDR3: CAIRGGGHIYEQYF. In nucleotides, the CDR3 is TGTGCCATCAGGGGCGGCGGACACATCTACGAGCAGTACTTC.

In this sample, this clone turned up once. This chain uses TRBV5-4 with TRBJ2-2; D call uncertain. The CDR3 is 14 residues long. The V and J ends lost 4 bases and 2 bases respectively, with 9 bases between them. Germline loops: CDR1 SGHNT, CDR2 YYREEE (reference sequence). The DNA of the CDR3 is TGTGCCAGCAGCCCCGTCTTAAACACCGGGGAGCTGTTTTTT. It codes for CASSPVLNTGELFF.

This clone showed up just a few times. The chain employs TRBV6-6 and TRBJ2-5; a possible D gene is TRBD2 (6 bases). Trimming took 6 bases from V and 7 from J, leaving 18 bases between them. Per germline, CDR1 MNHNY and CDR2 SVGAGI (reference sequence). The CDR3 extends over 14 amino acids. CDR3 nucleotides: TGTGCCAGCAGCTTGGGGCTAGCGCTTGGGACCCAGTACTTC. It encodes CASSLGLALGTQYF.

V usage is TRBV4-1 and J usage is TRBJ2-3, with 7 bases identical to TRBD2. Germline CDR1 MGHRA, CDR2 YSYEKL. The J segment lost 0 bases and the V segment lost 0 bases, leaving 6 bases of the junction unmatched. CDR3 size: 17 residues. CDR3 protein: CASSQDWGGRSTDTQYF. In DNA form, the CDR3 reads TGCGCCAGCAGCCAAGATTGGGGGGGTAGAAGCACAGATACGCAGTATTTT.

This clone was recorded once. This chain connects TRBV5-1 to TRBJ2-7, with TRBD1 identical over 7 bases. Per the germline V gene, CDR1 is SGHRS and CDR2 is YFSETQ. This CDR3 is built from 16 residues. V shed 0 bases and J 1 base; nucleotides not matched to a gene: 7. CDR3 region: CASSLGDRVRSYEQYF. CDR3 bases: TGCGCCAGCAGCTTGGGTGACAGGGTTCGTTCCTACGAGCAGTACTTC.

The chain links TRBV7-9 to TRBJ1-1, with D perhaps matching TRBD1 (5 bases). The CDR3 runs 15 residues. From germline, CDR1 is SEHNR and CDR2 FQNEAQ (reference sequence). V gave up 5 bases and J gave up 3 bases, with 16 bases separating them. The CDR3 protein is CASSATGLRDTEAFF. CDR3 coding DNA: TGTGCCAGCAGCGCAACAGGCTTGAGGGACACTGAAGCTTTCTTT.

V and J are TRBV28 and TRBJ1-2, with 10 positions matching TRBD1. CDR1 MDHEN and CDR2 SYDVKM come from the germline V gene. Losses at the gene ends were 4 bases for V and 7 bases for J; bases not matched to a gene: 6. The CDR3 is made up of 14 amino acids. The CDR3 DNA is TGTGCCAGCAGTTATGGACAGGGGGTAGCTGGCTACACCTTC. Translation gives CASSYGQGVAGYTF.

This clone has just one count. A junction end diverges from the germline sequence, so it may reflect a read error. This chain uses TRBV11-1 with TRBJ2-2, with 9 bases fitting TRBD1. Germline CDR1 is SGHAT and CDR2 is FQDESV (reference sequence). The CDR3 extends over 16 amino acids. CDR3 loop: CASSLGDLQGAKELFF. The CDR3 DNA reads as TGTGCCAGCAGTTTAGGGGATTTACAGGGGGCTAAGGAGCTGTTTTTT.

This rearrangement joins TRBV19 to TRBJ2-2; D may be TRBD1 or TRBD2 (6 bases each). Germline CDR1 is LNHDA and CDR2 is SQIVND (reference sequence). V lost 0 bases and J lost 6, with 11 bases in between. The CDR3 spans 15 residues. CDR3 nucleotide sequence: TGTGCCAGTAGTATAGATATGGGGGGCCCCGGGGAGCTGTTTTTT. This gives the protein CASSIDMGGPGELFF.

This clone was counted a few times. This chain joins TRBV12-5 and TRBJ1-5, with 8 bases matching TRBD1. Per germline, CDR1 LGHNT and CDR2 FRNRAP. The V gene end was trimmed by 3 bases and the J gene end by 6 bases; junction bases not matched to a gene: 4. This CDR3 is built from 14 residues. The CDR3 reads CASGLAGGGQPQHF. In DNA form, the CDR3 reads TGTGCTAGTGGTTTAGCAGGGGGCGGTCAGCCCCAGCATTTT. The full variable domain, with the rest looked up from reference TRBV12-5 and TRBJ1-5, is DARVTQTPRHKVTEMGQEVTMRCQPILGHNTVFWYRQTMMQGLELLAYFRNRAPLDDSGMPKDRFSAEMPDATLATLKIQPSEPRDSAVYFCASGLAGGGQPQHFGDGTRLSIL.

The chain employs TRBV6-1 and TRBJ1-3; D perhaps matches TRBD1 (5 bases). V lost 6 bases and J lost 0, with 9 bases in between. The length of the CDR3 is 14 residues. CDR1 is MNHNS, CDR2 SASEGT, per germline. The CDR3: CASRGLFSGNTIYF. The DNA of the CDR3 is TGTGCCAGCAGGGGACTGTTCTCTGGAAACACCATATATTTT.

V gene TRBV2 combines with J gene TRBJ1-2; D gene unclear. V was shortened by 1 base and J by 7 bases, with 19 bases between the two germline ends. CDR3 length equals 16 residues. In germline, CDR1 is SNHLY, CDR2 FYNNEI. In DNA, the CDR3 is TGTGCCAGCAGTGAAGACCCTTTAGGAGGCGGTGGTGGCTACACCTTC. It yields the protein CASSEDPLGGGGGYTF.

This chain uses TRBV4-1 with TRBJ1-1, with D unclear. Germline-derived CDR1 and CDR2 are MGHRA and YSYEKL. This CDR3 comprises 14 residues. Trimming removed 6 bases from V and 0 bases from J, with 11 bases in between. The CDR3 DNA follows: TGCGCCAGCAGTGTCAGAAGCATGAACACTGAAGCTTTCTTT. It yields the protein CASSVRSMNTEAFF.

The chain employs TRBV19 and TRBJ2-7; 9 positions agree with TRBD2. Losses at the gene ends were 6 bases for V and 6 bases for J; bases not matched to a gene: 9. Germline CDR1 reads LNHDA; CDR2 reads SQIVND (reference sequence). CDR3 length equals 14 residues. The DNA for the CDR3 is TGTGCCAGTAGGCCCCCGGGACTAGCTTCCGAGCAGTACTTC. Translating gives CASRPPGLASEQYF.

This sequence joins TRBV2 and TRBJ2-3; D may be TRBD2 (5 bases). Trimming removed 6 bases from V and 0 bases from J, with 7 bases in between. Germline loops: CDR1 SNHLY, CDR2 FYNNEI. The CDR3 sequence is 13 residues long. The CDR3 loop reads CASSWTSTDTQYF. The CDR3 nucleotides are TGTGCCAGCAGCTGGACTAGCACAGATACGCAGTATTTT.

The rearrangement joins TRBV6-5 to TRBJ1-5; the D is unclear. CDR3 length: 13 residues. CDR1 MNHEY and CDR2 SVGAGI come from the germline V gene. The V end lost 0 bases, the J end lost 7 bases, and 7 bases lay between the germline ends. As DNA, the CDR3 is TGTGCCAGCAGTTACTCGAGTTTGCAGCCCCAGCATTTT. Translated, it gives CASSYSSLQPQHF.